The TCR beta chain described here comes from a study of control samples from healthy donors and cancer patients. Produced via immunoSEQ multiplex PCR; TCRdb's table is partial and in-frame only. This table has approximately 120,000 clones, roughly nine tenths appearing once. Losses at the gene ends were 5 bases for V and 7 bases for J; bases not matched to a gene: 4. Germline-derived CDR1 and CDR2 are MNHEY and SVGAGI. The CDR3 has 14 amino acids. The chain uses TRBV6-5 and TRBJ1-4; TRBD1 aligns across 10 bases. The material sequenced was blood. The source is a human donor in good health. The donor label of this sample is uncertain. CDR3 bases: TGTGCCAGCAGTACGGGACAGGGGAGTGAAAAACTGTTTTTT. This encodes CASSTGQGSEKLFF.